This TCR beta chain appears in the sequencing data of a study of spatial heterogeneity in lung cancer. Study-level findings and limits: Tumor mutation counts were tracked by expanded intratumoral alpha and beta TCR counts.

Time point specified: sample taken at primary tumor resection. This clonotype showed up many times. Its antigen is currently unknown. Every TCR cDNA molecule bore a unique molecular identifier. One entry per CDR3 protein results from TCRdb running MiXCR on the 5' RACE reads. Found here are approximately 23,000 distinct CDR3 sequences, approximately 4.3% of them singletons; the top ten hold around 10%. Germline CDR1 and CDR2: DFQATT and SNEGSKA (reference sequence). This CDR3 comprises 12 residues. V gave up 6 bases and J gave up 5 bases, with 13 bases separating them. The specimen comprised lung tumor tissue, sampled at surgery. This receptor was identified in a male donor with early-stage non-small cell lung cancer. V and J are TRBV20-1 and TRBJ2-5; D is unresolved. CDR3 sequence reads: CSAREGLETQYF. CDR3 coding DNA: TGCAGTGCCCGCGAAGGCCTCGAGACCCAGTACTTC.